This TCR beta chain was identified during a study of cytomegalovirus exposure and HLA in healthy donors. Study at large: Findings of an earlier analysis included about 120 million unique TCR beta sequences from around 180 million T cells.

Notes on the study in general: Upon later analysis, TCR association rates were observed to vary by HLA locus, being highest for DRB1 and lowest for HLA-C.

The PCR was carried out with 60 Vbeta primers and 13 Jbeta primers. Authors' methods: Later work found approximately 80 million unique TCR beta chains, with approximately 12 million shared. The method was immunoSEQ multiplex PCR; TCRdb's version includes in-frame clones alone and lacks a portion of them. D and trimming come from the DNA, and the V and J calls and clone size come from that table. This sample has over 100,000 clones, with 77% found just once. The V gene end was trimmed by 4 bases and the J gene end by 3 bases; junction bases not matched to a gene: 16. Per the germline V gene, CDR1 is SGHVS and CDR2 is FNYEAQ. The CDR3 totals 18 residues. This clone occurred a few times. Its matching antigen is unknown.

The chain employs TRBV7-6 and TRBJ1-2, with 8 bases matching TRBD1. The source is a male donor in good health and CMV-seropositive. What was sequenced was PBMCs. CDR3 DNA sequence: TGTGCCAGCAGCTCCCTGCCGGGACAGGAAACTCTGTACTATGGCTACACCTTC. Translation: CASSSLPGQETLYYGYTF.